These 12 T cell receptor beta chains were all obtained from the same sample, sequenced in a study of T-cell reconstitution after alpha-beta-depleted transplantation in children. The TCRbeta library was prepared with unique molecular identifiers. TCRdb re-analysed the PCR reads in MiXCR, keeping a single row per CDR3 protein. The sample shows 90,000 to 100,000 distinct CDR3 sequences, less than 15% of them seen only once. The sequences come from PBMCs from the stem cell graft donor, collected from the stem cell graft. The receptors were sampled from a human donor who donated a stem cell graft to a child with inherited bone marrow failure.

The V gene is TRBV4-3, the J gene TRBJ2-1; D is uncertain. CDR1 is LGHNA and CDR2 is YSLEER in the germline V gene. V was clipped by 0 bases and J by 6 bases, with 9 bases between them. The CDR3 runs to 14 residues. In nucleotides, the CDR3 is TGCGCCAGCAGCCAAGACGGCCCCGGCAATGAGCAGTTCTTC. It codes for CASSQDGPGNEQFF.

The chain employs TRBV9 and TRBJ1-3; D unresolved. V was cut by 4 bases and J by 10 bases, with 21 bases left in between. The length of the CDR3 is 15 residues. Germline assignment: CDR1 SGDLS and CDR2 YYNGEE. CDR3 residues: CASSPSQALGDTIYF. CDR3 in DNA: TGTGCCAGCAGCCCAAGCCAGGCACTAGGTGATACCATATATTTT.

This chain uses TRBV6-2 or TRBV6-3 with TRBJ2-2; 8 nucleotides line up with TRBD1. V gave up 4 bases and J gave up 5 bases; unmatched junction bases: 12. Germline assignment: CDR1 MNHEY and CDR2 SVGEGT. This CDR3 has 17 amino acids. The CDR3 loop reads CASSWGQADRQTGELFF. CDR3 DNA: TGTGCCAGCAGTTGGGGACAGGCCGATAGACAAACCGGGGAGCTGTTTTTT.

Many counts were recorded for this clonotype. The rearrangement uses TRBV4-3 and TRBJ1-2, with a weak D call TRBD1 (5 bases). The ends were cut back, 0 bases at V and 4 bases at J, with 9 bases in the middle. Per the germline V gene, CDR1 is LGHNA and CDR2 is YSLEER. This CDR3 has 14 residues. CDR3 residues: CASSQETGTYGYTF. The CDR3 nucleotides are TGCGCCAGCAGCCAAGAAACAGGTACCTATGGCTACACCTTC.

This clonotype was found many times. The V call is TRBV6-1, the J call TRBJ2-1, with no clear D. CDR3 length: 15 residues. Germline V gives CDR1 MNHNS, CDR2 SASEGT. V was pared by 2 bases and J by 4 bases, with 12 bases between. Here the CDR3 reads CASSENYPNYNEQFF. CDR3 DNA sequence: TGTGCCAGCAGTGAAAACTATCCTAATTACAATGAGCAGTTCTTC.

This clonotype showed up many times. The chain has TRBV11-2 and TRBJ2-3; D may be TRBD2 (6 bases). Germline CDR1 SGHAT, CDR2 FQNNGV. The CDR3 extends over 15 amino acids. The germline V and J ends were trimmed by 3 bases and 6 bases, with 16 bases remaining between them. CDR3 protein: CASSFGSNGRDTQYF. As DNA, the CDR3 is TGTGCCAGCAGCTTCGGGTCCAATGGGAGGGATACGCAGTATTTT.

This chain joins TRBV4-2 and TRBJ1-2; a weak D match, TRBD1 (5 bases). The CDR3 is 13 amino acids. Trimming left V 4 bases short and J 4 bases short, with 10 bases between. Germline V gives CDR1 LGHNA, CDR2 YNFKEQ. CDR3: CASSPGHLYGYTF. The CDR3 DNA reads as TGTGCCAGCAGCCCCGGACACCTCTATGGCTACACCTTC.

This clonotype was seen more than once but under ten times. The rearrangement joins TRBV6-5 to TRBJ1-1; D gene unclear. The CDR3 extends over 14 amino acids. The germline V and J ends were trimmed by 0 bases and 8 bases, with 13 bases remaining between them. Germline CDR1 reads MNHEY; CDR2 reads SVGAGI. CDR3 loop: CASSYSTGPLEAFF. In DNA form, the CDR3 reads TGTGCCAGCAGTTACTCGACTGGACCGCTCGAAGCTTTCTTT.

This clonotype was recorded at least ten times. CDR3 in DNA: TGCAGCGTTGTGATGGAGACCTACGAGCAGTACTTC. It codes for CSVVMETYEQYF. V and J are TRBV29-1 and TRBJ2-7, with D unclear. Germline loops: CDR1 SQVTM, CDR2 ANQGSEA. Trimming left V 4 bases short and J 2 bases short, with 9 bases between. This CDR3 region has 12 residues.

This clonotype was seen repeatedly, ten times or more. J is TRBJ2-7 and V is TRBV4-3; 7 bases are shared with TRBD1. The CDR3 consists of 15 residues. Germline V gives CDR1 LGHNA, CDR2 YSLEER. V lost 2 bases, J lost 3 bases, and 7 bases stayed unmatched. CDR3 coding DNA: TGCGCCAGCAGCCAACTACAGGGGTTGCGCTACGAGCAGTACTTC. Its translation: CASSQLQGLRYEQYF.

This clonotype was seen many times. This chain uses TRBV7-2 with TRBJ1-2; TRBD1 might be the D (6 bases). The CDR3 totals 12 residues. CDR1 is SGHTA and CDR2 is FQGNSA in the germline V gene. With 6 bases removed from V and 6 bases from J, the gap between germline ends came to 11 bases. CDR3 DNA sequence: TGTGCCAGCAGAGATTCAGGGGATGGCTACACCTTC. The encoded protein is CASRDSGDGYTF.

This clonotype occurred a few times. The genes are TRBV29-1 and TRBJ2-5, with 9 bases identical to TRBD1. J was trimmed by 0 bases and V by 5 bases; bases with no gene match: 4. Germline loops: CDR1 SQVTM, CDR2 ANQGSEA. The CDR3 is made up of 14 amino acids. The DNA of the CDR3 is TGCAGCGTTCTGGGACAGGGCCACCAAGAGACCCAGTACTTC. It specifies CSVLGQGHQETQYF.